Each of the 4 T cell receptor beta chains below was sequenced from the same sample in a study of Tregs in tolerant kidney transplant recipients. The table came from immunoSEQ multiplex PCR; TCRdb's copy has only in-frame clones and leaves some out. The sample holds 50,000 to 65,000 clones. The sample here was CD4+ T cells from blood, taken before the transplant. These receptors were obtained from a human donor who received a combined kidney and bone marrow transplant.

Turning to this clone: The read stops 3 residues short of the end of the CDR3; the missing end is completed from the germline J gene. J is TRBJ2-7 and V is TRBV29-1; 10 bases agree with TRBD1. J lost 6 bases, V lost 2 bases, and 4 bases had no gene match. This CDR3 spans 13 amino acids. Germline assignment: CDR1 SQVTM and CDR2 ANQGSEA. The DNA read from the CDR3 is TGCAGCGTTGAATTGGGACAGGGGCGCGAG. Translating gives CSVELGQGRE. The whole CDR3 reads CSVELGQGREQYF.

In the case of this clone: Coverage ceases 3 residues before the CDR3 finishes, and the germline J gene fills in the end. This chain uses TRBV19 with TRBJ1-1; no firm D call. This CDR3 is built from 14 residues. Deletions cut 6 bases from V and 1 base from J, with 12 bases between. The germline V gene has CDR1 LNHDA and CDR2 SQIVND (reference sequence). CDR3 residues: CASRGDTRNTEAFF. The covered CDR3 bases are TGTGCCAGTAGAGGTGACACAAGGAACACTGAA.

Comment on this clone: The read ends 3 residues before the CDR3 terminus; that terminus is restored from the germline J gene. The chain joins TRBV18 to TRBJ2-1; 14 bases fit TRBD2. Per the germline V gene, CDR1 is KGHSH and CDR2 is LQKENI. V was pared by 3 bases and J by 7 bases, with 8 bases of the junction left unmatched. The CDR3 is 17 amino acids. Incomplete CDR3 DNA: TGTGCCAGCTCACCCCGACCCGGGACTAGCGGGAGAAATGAG. Protein: CASSPRPGTSGRNE. The whole CDR3 protein reads CASSPRPGTSGRNEQFF.

The CDR3 here is CASSTSSGSGRWYNEQFF. CDR3 DNA, as far as it was read: TGTGCCAGTAGTACGTCTAGCGGGAGCGGGCGGTGGTACAATGAG. The chain couples TRBV19 to TRBJ2-1; TRBD2 matches at 10 bases. From the germline J gene comes the end of the CDR3, since the read stops 3 residues before it. CDR1 LNHDA and CDR2 SQIVND come from the germline V gene (reference sequence). Trimming at V came to 4 bases and at J to 4 bases, leaving 13 bases not matched to a gene. CDR3 length: 18 amino acids.